This T cell receptor beta chain was recovered during a study of blood T cell repertoires in COVID-19. For the study at large: Spain, Italy and the United States supplied samples that represented acute and convalescent COVID-19. From T cells, B-cell-depleted T cells, or PBMCs came the material, which was cDNA or gDNA.

Authors' methods: Cell counts per sample came from amplifying reference gene primers. Data came from immunoSEQ multiplex PCR; TCRdb stores just in-frame clones and leaves some out. That table is the source of V, J and clone size, and D and trimming were worked out from the DNA. The sample consists of 150,000 to 200,000 clones, over 80% of them appearing once. Germline V CDR1 and CDR2: SGHTA, FQGTGA. The V and J ends lost 6 bases and 2 bases, in that order; junction bases with no gene match: 7. CDR3 length: 15 amino acids. The clonotype originates from a woman in her 30s with acute or convalescent COVID-19. V is TRBV7-3 and J is TRBJ2-7; TRBD1 aligns across 10 bases. The sequencing sample was made of peripheral blood. This chain's CDR3 is CASRPRDRGPYEQYF. As DNA, the CDR3 is TGTGCCAGCAGGCCCCGGGACAGGGGACCCTACGAGCAGTACTTC.